Below are 24 T cell receptor beta chains sequenced from a single sample in a study of T cells in localized non-small cell lung cancer. Produced via immunoSEQ multiplex PCR; TCRdb's table is partial and in-frame only. The sample shows around 10,000 clones, less than 35% of them seen only once. Specimen: lung tumor tissue, collected before any cancer treatment. These TCRs come from a man aged 35-75 years with stage I lung adenocarcinoma.

The chain links TRBV25-1 to TRBJ1-2; TRBD1 agrees at 8 bases. Germline-derived CDR1 and CDR2 are MGHDK and SYGVNS. Trimming cost V 4 bases and J 7 bases; bases outside gene matches: 11. The CDR3 has 15 amino acids. The CDR3 sequence is CASSAGQGLLGGYTF. DNA of the CDR3: TGTGCCAGCAGTGCCGGACAGGGACTATTGGGTGGCTACACCTTC.

The J gene is TRBJ2-5, the V gene TRBV9; possibly TRBD2 for D (7 bases). Germline V gene sequence: CDR1 SGDLS, CDR2 YYNGEE. This CDR3 is 14 amino acids long. V was clipped by 4 bases and J by 7 bases, with 17 bases between them. CDR3: CASSKGGGQGTQYF. The CDR3 DNA reads as TGTGCCAGCAGCAAAGGGGGGGGCCAGGGGACCCAGTACTTC. Filled out from reference TRBV9 and TRBJ2-5, the complete variable domain reads DSGVTQTPKHLITATGQRVTLRCSPRSGDLSVYWYQQSLDQGLQFLIQYYNGEERAKGNILERFSAQQFPDLHSELNLSSLELGDSALYFCASSKGGGQGTQYFGPGTRLLVL.

This clone has more than one count but fewer than ten. The chain recombines TRBV30 with TRBJ2-3, with TRBD2 as a possible D gene (6 bases). The CDR3 length is 13 residues. Looked up from germline, CDR1 is GTSNPN and CDR2 is SVGIG (reference sequence). V lost 2 bases, J lost 5 bases, and 11 bases lay in between. The CDR3 DNA follows: TGTGCCTGGAGTACAAACGGGAGAGATACGCAGTATTTT. Protein product: CAWSTNGRDTQYF.

This clone turned up a few times. The chain couples TRBV11-3 to TRBJ1-1; 7 bases map to TRBD1. Germline values: CDR1 SGHNT, CDR2 YENEEA. This CDR3 is 14 amino acids long. Trimming took 4 bases from V and 3 from J; bases not matched to a gene: 5. CDR3 DNA: TGTGCCAGCAGCTCGGACAGGAGTTACACTGAAGCTTTCTTT. It specifies CASSSDRSYTEAFF.

The V call is TRBV5-1, the J call TRBJ2-3; the D is unclear. CDR1 is SGHRS, CDR2 YFSETQ, per germline. The CDR3 sequence is 16 residues long. Trimming stripped 0 bases from V and 4 bases from J, with 15 bases between. CDR3 sequence reads: CASSLARNLVPDTQYF. The CDR3 DNA follows: TGCGCCAGCAGCTTGGCGAGGAATTTAGTCCCAGATACGCAGTATTTT. The variable domain in full, completed from reference TRBV5-1 and TRBJ2-3, reads KAGVTQTPRYLIKTRGQQVTLSCSPISGHRSVSWYQQTPGQGLQFLFEYFSETQRNKGNFPGRFSGRQFSNSRSEMNVSTLELGDSALYLCASSLARNLVPDTQYFGPGTRLTVL.

J is TRBJ2-6 and V is TRBV6-8; D is perhaps TRBD2 (7 bases). This CDR3 is 15 amino acids long. Trimming removed 6 bases from V and 2 bases from J, with 11 bases in between. Per the germline V gene, CDR1 is MNHGY and CDR2 is SAAAGT. The CDR3 coding sequence is TGTGCCAGCAGAAAAGGGGGGGCTGGGGCCAACGTCCTGACTTTC. Amino acids: CASRKGGAGANVLTF.

This clone was observed a handful of times. The chain couples TRBV28 to TRBJ1-2; the match to TRBD1 covers 8 bases. Per the germline V gene, CDR1 is MDHEN and CDR2 is SYDVKM. The J segment lost 8 bases and the V segment lost 6 bases, leaving 8 bases of the junction unmatched. The CDR3 sequence is 13 residues long. The CDR3 reads CASRTGAVRGYTF. The CDR3, as DNA: TGTGCCAGCAGGACAGGGGCAGTCAGGGGCTACACCTTC.

This chain connects TRBV5-1 to TRBJ2-5; D perhaps matches TRBD2 (5 bases). The length of the CDR3 is 14 residues. The germline V gene has CDR1 SGHRS and CDR2 YFSETQ. V lost 3 bases and J lost 3, with 12 bases in between. CDR3 loop: CASSSGWIEETQYF. The CDR3 nucleotides are TGCGCCAGCAGCTCGGGATGGATTGAAGAGACCCAGTACTTC.

V is TRBV6-8 and J is TRBJ1-1, with D uncertain. V was cut by 5 bases and J by 5 bases, with 15 bases left in between. This CDR3 has 14 residues. Germline V lookup: CDR1 MNHGY, CDR2 SAAAGT. The CDR3 DNA sequence: TGTGCCAGCAGTGTTGTAGGTCGGGGAACTGAAGCTTTCTTT. Its protein product is CASSVVGRGTEAFF.

The rearrangement uses TRBV5-1 and TRBJ2-1; the match to TRBD2 covers 10 bases. The CDR3 has 16 residues. V trimming: 0 bases; J trimming: 4 bases; junction bases outside the gene matches: 4. CDR1 and CDR2 (germline): SGHRS, YFSETQ. CDR3 nucleotides: TGCGCCAGCAGCTTGGACACTAGCGGGGCTTACAATGAGCAGTTCTTC. This translates into CASSLDTSGAYNEQFF.

In its sample, this clone was seen many times. The chain uses TRBV7-2 and TRBJ1-1, with 9 bases lining up with TRBD1. The V segment lost 5 bases and the J segment 4 bases; nucleotides outside the gene matches: 2. Per the germline V gene, CDR1 is SGHTA and CDR2 is FQGNSA. The CDR3 loop spans 13 amino acids. CDR3 sequence: CASSTDRGTEAFF. DNA for the CDR3: TGTGCCAGCAGCACGGACAGGGGCACTGAAGCTTTCTTT.

This chain connects TRBV19 to TRBJ1-5; D not resolved. CDR1 is LNHDA, CDR2 SQIVND, per germline (reference sequence). The CDR3 spans 12 residues. V dropped 5 bases and J dropped 7 bases, with 9 bases sitting between them. CDR3 DNA: TGTGCCAGTAGTTACCTTTCCCAGCCCCAGCATTTT. It encodes CASSYLSQPQHF.

The CDR3 spells CASSRTDRRSQPQHF. CDR3 coding DNA: TGTGCCAGCAGTAGGACAGACCGAAGGAGTCAGCCCCAGCATTTT. The rearrangement uses TRBV6-8 and TRBJ1-5, with a tentative D call TRBD1 (6 bases). The germline V gene has CDR1 MNHGY and CDR2 SAAAGT. CDR3 length: 15 amino acids. With 5 bases removed from V and 6 bases from J, the gap between germline ends came to 17 bases.

The chain is built from TRBV19 and TRBJ1-4; TRBD1 matches at 10 bases. The V gene's germline CDR1 is LNHDA and CDR2 SQIVND (reference sequence). V lost 1 base and J lost 0; bases outside the gene matches: 8. The CDR3 length is 19 residues. The CDR3 region is CASSIGQGAFITTNEKLFF. CDR3 bases: TGTGCCAGTAGTATAGGACAGGGGGCCTTTATTACAACTAATGAAAAACTGTTTTTT.

The J gene is TRBJ2-2, the V gene TRBV9; TRBD2 might be the D (6 bases). With 0 bases removed from V and 4 bases from J, the gap between germline ends came to 13 bases. In germline, CDR1 is SGDLS, CDR2 YYNGEE. The CDR3 length is 16 residues. CDR3 nucleotides: TGTGCCAGCAGCGTAGCGGGGGATCCGACCACCGGGGAGCTGTTTTTT. Amino acid sequence: CASSVAGDPTTGELFF.

The chain combines TRBV6-8 with TRBJ1-1, with 7 bases lining up with TRBD1. V was clipped by 6 bases and J by 4 bases; unmatched bases: 8. CDR3 length: 14 residues. Germline assignment: CDR1 MNHGY and CDR2 SAAAGT. CDR3: CASSPGQLTTEAFF. For the CDR3, the DNA is TGTGCCAGCAGCCCGGGACAGCTTACCACTGAAGCTTTCTTT.

The chain couples TRBV29-1 to TRBJ2-5; either TRBD1 or TRBD2 may fit D (5 bases each). From germline, CDR1 is SQVTM and CDR2 ANQGSEA. V was pared by 3 bases and J by 3 bases, with 20 bases between. The CDR3 has 16 amino acids. The CDR3 here is CSVEFGAGLGKETQYF. CDR3 in DNA: TGCAGCGTTGAGTTCGGGGCAGGGCTAGGCAAAGAGACCCAGTACTTC.

This clone is labeled medium-sized (0.01 to 0.1%). The chain uses TRBV6-8 and TRBJ2-1, with D perhaps TRBD1 or TRBD2 (5 bases each). The V end lost 8 bases, the J end lost 0 bases, and 14 bases lay between the germline ends. The CDR3 is 15 residues long. The germline CDR1 and CDR2 sequences are MNHGY and SAAAGT. The CDR3 protein is CASCGTSSSYNEQFF. The CDR3 coding sequence is TGTGCCAGCTGTGGGACCTCGAGCTCCTACAATGAGCAGTTCTTC.

There are many counts of this clone. The chain links TRBV9 to TRBJ2-6; 7 bases fit TRBD1. The ends lost 5 bases at V and 0 bases at J; junction bases unmatched: 5. The CDR3 extends over 16 amino acids. Looked up from germline, CDR1 is SGDLS and CDR2 is YYNGEE. The CDR3 nucleotides are TGTGCCAGCAGTGAGGGACAGCACTCTGGGGCCAACGTCCTGACTTTC. Protein: CASSEGQHSGANVLTF.

The V call is TRBV11-3, the J call TRBJ2-7; 8 nucleotides agree with TRBD2. Looked up from germline, CDR1 is SGHNT and CDR2 is YENEEA. This CDR3 comprises 15 residues. V gave up 3 bases and J gave up 5 bases; unmatched junction bases: 9. The CDR3 protein is CASSLNLERGNEQYF. The CDR3 nucleotides read TGTGCCAGCAGCTTGAATCTCGAGCGGGGGAACGAGCAGTACTTC.

V gene TRBV15 combines with J gene TRBJ2-7, with D perhaps TRBD1 (8 bases). Trimming removed 3 bases from V and 2 bases from J, with 17 bases in between. The CDR3 loop spans 16 amino acids. Germline loops: CDR1 LNHNV, CDR2 YYDKDF (reference sequence). The CDR3 protein is CATSRWGTGLAYEQYF. DNA for the CDR3: TGTGCCACCAGCAGGTGGGGGACAGGACTAGCCTACGAGCAGTACTTC.

The V gene is TRBV19, the J gene TRBJ1-2; 7 bases match TRBD1. CDR3 length: 15 amino acids. V trimming: 6 bases; J trimming: 4 bases; junction bases outside the gene matches: 11. The germline V gene encodes CDR1 LNHDA and CDR2 SQIVND (reference sequence). CDR3 bases: TGTGCCAGTAGCCACCACGGGACAGCTATCTATGGCTACACCTTC. This translates into CASSHHGTAIYGYTF.

V and J are TRBV30 and TRBJ2-2; 9 bases fit TRBD1. With V trimmed by 1 base and J by 4 bases, 4 bases remained unmatched. CDR3 length: 15 residues. In germline, CDR1 is GTSNPN, CDR2 SVGIG (reference sequence). The CDR3: CAWSGWGQGTGELFF. The CDR3 DNA follows: TGTGCCTGGAGTGGATGGGGACAGGGCACCGGGGAGCTGTTTTTT. The full variable domain, completed using reference TRBV30 and TRBJ2-2, is SQTIHQWPATLVQPVGSPLSLECTVEGTSNPNLYWYRQAAGRGLQLLFYSVGIGQISSEVPQNLSASRPQDRQFILSSKKLLLSDSGFYLCAWSGWGQGTGELFFGEGSRLTVL.

To note about this clone: The CDR3 end lies 1 residue beyond the end of the read and is filled in from the germline J gene. J is TRBJ2-2 and V is TRBV10-3; possible D gene TRBD2, 6 bases. This CDR3 has 16 amino acids. Between the trimmed V and J ends, which lost 0 bases and 4 bases, there was a span of 12 bases. Germline V CDR1 and CDR2: ENHRY, SYGVKD. The part of the CDR3 DNA that was read is TGTGCCATCAGTGAGTCGGGGGGAAGCGGCACCGGGGAGCTGTTT. Residues: CAISESGGSGTGELF. The CDR3 in full is CAISESGGSGTGELFF.